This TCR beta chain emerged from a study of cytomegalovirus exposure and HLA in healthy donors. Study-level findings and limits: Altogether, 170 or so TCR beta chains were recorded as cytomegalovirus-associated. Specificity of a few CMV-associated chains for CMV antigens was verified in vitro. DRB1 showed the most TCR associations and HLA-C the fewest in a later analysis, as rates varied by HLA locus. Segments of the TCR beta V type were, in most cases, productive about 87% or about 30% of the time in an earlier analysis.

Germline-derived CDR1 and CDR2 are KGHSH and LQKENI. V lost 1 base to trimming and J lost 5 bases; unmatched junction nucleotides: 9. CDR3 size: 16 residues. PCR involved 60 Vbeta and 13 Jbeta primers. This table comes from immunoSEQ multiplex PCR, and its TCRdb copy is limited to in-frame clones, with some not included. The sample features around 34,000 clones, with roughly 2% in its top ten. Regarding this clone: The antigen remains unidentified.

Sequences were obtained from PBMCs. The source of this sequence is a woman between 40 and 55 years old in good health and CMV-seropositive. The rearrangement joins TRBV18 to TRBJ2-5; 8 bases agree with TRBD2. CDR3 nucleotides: TGTGCCAGCTCACCACGAACACGGGGGGGCCTCGAGACCCAGTACTTC. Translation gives CASSPRTRGGLETQYF.